Listed here are 13 T cell receptor beta chains from one sample, sequenced in a study of siplizumab effects on memory and regulatory T cells (dated by TCRdb to between 2018 and 2020). Receptor libraries were prepared by the immunoSEQ multiplex PCR assay. TCRdb re-hosts the immuneACCESS table, in-frame sequences only. Its copies lack some clones; in the studies checked, an unresolved V gene accounts for under half of them, and the cause for the rest is not known. This sample comprises 90,000 to 140,000 clones, about 93% of them detected only once. Of the sample, about 0.32% is held by the ten largest clones. Sequencing input: CD4+ T cells sorted from blood. The receptors originated from a human donor in good health.

The genes are TRBV10-3 and TRBJ2-3, with 10 bases lining up with TRBD2. Per germline, CDR1 ENHRY and CDR2 SYGVKD. This CDR3 is 16 amino acids long. Unmatched junction bases numbered 10, after V lost 6 bases and J lost 4 bases. The CDR3 loop is CAIRAGGLATADTQYF. DNA for the CDR3: TGTGCCATCAGGGCGGGGGGACTAGCGACGGCAGATACGCAGTATTTT.

This sequence joins TRBV7-9 and TRBJ2-3; 8 bases map to TRBD1. The CDR3 is 14 residues long. Unmatched junction bases numbered 0, after V lost 3 bases and J lost 1 base. CDR1 SEHNR and CDR2 FQNEAQ come from the germline V gene (reference sequence). For the CDR3, the DNA is TGTGCCAGCAGCTTGGGACAGGGCACAGATACGCAGTATTTT. This gives the protein CASSLGQGTDTQYF.

The CDR3 reads CASLGQGNNEQFF. DNA of the CDR3: TGTGCCAGTTTGGGACAGGGGAACAATGAGCAGTTCTTC. The V gene is TRBV19, the J gene TRBJ2-1; 10 positions match TRBD1. The V gene's germline CDR1 is LNHDA and CDR2 SQIVND (reference sequence). This CDR3 is 13 amino acids long. The ends lost 8 bases at V and 5 bases at J; junction bases unmatched: 3.

The rearrangement uses TRBV7-9 and TRBJ2-2; 11 bases fit TRBD2. The germline V gene has CDR1 SEHNR and CDR2 FQNEAQ (reference sequence). The CDR3 covers 16 residues. V gave up 5 bases and J gave up 4 bases; unmatched junction bases: 6. In DNA, the CDR3 is TGTGCCAGCAGCCCGCGACTAGCGGGGCCCACCGGGGAGCTGTTTTTT. Encoded protein: CASSPRLAGPTGELFF.

This chain joins TRBV19 and TRBJ1-3; D ambiguous. The V gene's germline CDR1 is LNHDA and CDR2 SQIVND (reference sequence). The CDR3 runs to 15 residues. Trimming took 5 bases from V and 2 from J, leaving 13 bases between them. The CDR3 reads CASSGPMIAGNTIYF. The CDR3 DNA follows: TGTGCCAGTAGTGGTCCCATGATCGCTGGAAACACCATATATTTT.

This chain joins TRBV10-3 and TRBJ2-7, with D possibly matching TRBD2 (6 bases). Germline CDR1 reads ENHRY; CDR2 reads SYGVKD. The V end lost 0 bases, the J end lost 2 bases, and 17 bases lay between the germline ends. The CDR3 sequence is 17 residues long. CDR3 sequence reads: CAISESEVRLGAYEQYF. CDR3 bases: TGTGCCATCAGTGAGTCCGAGGTGAGACTAGGGGCCTACGAGCAGTACTTC.

The chain uses TRBV7-9 and TRBJ1-1, with D tentatively TRBD1 (5 bases). With 7 bases removed from V and 1 base from J, the gap between germline ends came to 13 bases. This CDR3 comprises 14 residues. Germline-derived CDR1 and CDR2 are SEHNR and FQNEAQ (reference sequence). The CDR3 reads CASTPSGGNTEAFF. CDR3 in DNA: TGTGCCAGCACCCCGTCGGGGGGGAACACTGAAGCTTTCTTT.

The V and J genes are TRBV10-2 and TRBJ1-2; D is unclear. The CDR3 has 16 amino acids. Between the trimmed V and J ends, which lost 7 bases and 1 base, there was a span of 19 bases. CDR1 is WSHSY, CDR2 SAAADI, per germline. CDR3 coding DNA: TGCGCCAGCAAGAATGGGCTTCGGTCTGATAACTATGGCTACACCTTC. Translated: CASKNGLRSDNYGYTF.

The rearrangement uses TRBV6-5 and TRBJ1-5, with 7 bases fitting TRBD1. This CDR3 spans 14 amino acids. CDR1 is MNHEY and CDR2 is SVGAGI in the germline V gene. The trim removed 2 bases at V and 2 bases at J, leaving 0 bases unmatched. CDR3 nucleotide sequence: TGTGCCAGCAGTTACGGACAGGGCAATCAGCCCCAGCATTTT. It yields the protein CASSYGQGNQPQHF.

This chain connects TRBV7-3 to TRBJ1-1; D unclear. The CDR3 loop spans 13 amino acids. Trimming left V 5 bases short and J 1 base short, with 8 bases between. The germline V gene has CDR1 SGHTA and CDR2 FQGTGA. CDR3 protein: CASSPTPNTEAFF. The CDR3 DNA reads TGTGCCAGCAGCCCTACACCGAACACTGAAGCTTTCTTT.

DNA of the CDR3: TGTGCCAGCAGCTACAGGGGGCCGTTCACTGAAGCTTTCTTT. Its translation: CASSYRGPFTEAFF. This chain joins TRBV7-9 and TRBJ1-1; 9 nucleotides line up with TRBD1. The CDR3 runs 14 residues. The germline gives CDR1 SEHNR, CDR2 FQNEAQ (reference sequence). The V gene end was trimmed by 4 bases and the J gene end by 4 bases; junction bases not matched to a gene: 4.

The chain links TRBV5-5 to TRBJ2-7; TRBD1 is a possible D gene (6 bases). The CDR3 length is 15 residues. The germline V gene has CDR1 SGHKS and CDR2 YYEKEE (reference sequence). Trimming removed 0 bases at V and 0 bases at J, with 10 bases between. The CDR3 here is CASSLGGGSSYEQYF. CDR3 bases: TGTGCCAGCAGCTTGGGAGGGGGAAGCTCCTACGAGCAGTACTTC. Using reference TRBV5-5 and TRBJ2-7 for the parts outside the CDR3, the full variable domain is DAGVTQSPTHLIKTRGQQVTLRCSPISGHKSVSWYQQVLGQGPQFIFQYYEKEERGRGNFPDRFSARQFPNYSSELNVNALLLGDSALYLCASSLGGGSSYEQYFGPGTRLTVT.

V and J are TRBV7-2 and TRBJ2-1, with 11 bases matching TRBD2. The germline gives CDR1 SGHTA, CDR2 FQGNSA. The CDR3 covers 15 residues. The junction had 1 base not matched to a gene; V was cut back by 1 base and J by 5 bases. This CDR3 is CASSLGLAGNNEQFF. For the CDR3, the DNA is TGTGCCAGCAGCTTAGGACTAGCGGGAAACAATGAGCAGTTCTTC.